These 10 T cell receptor beta chains share one sample of origin, sequenced in a study of blood T cell repertoires in COVID-19. Method: immunoSEQ multiplex PCR; TCRdb's copy keeps in-frame clones and lacks some. The profile covers 250,000 to 400,000 clones, with less than 85% appearing a single time and under 2% taken by the ten largest. Sequenced material: PBMCs or T cells enriched from blood (not recorded which). These receptors originate from a woman aged 30 to 39 who had been exposed to COVID-19.

This rearrangement joins TRBV5-1 to TRBJ1-4; D is possibly TRBD1 (6 bases). This CDR3 has 14 amino acids. Germline loops: CDR1 SGHRS, CDR2 YFSETQ. With 4 bases removed from V and 4 bases from J, the gap between germline ends came to 11 bases. CDR3 residues: CASSNGQINEKLFF. In DNA, the CDR3 is TGCGCCAGCAGCAACGGACAGATTAATGAAAAACTGTTTTTT.

The CDR3: CASTPRQGSVQPQHF. CDR3 in DNA: TGTGCCAGCACCCCCCGACAGGGGTCCGTTCAGCCCCAGCATTTT. V is TRBV6-5 and J is TRBJ1-5; TRBD1 matches 8 bases. Per the germline V gene, CDR1 is MNHEY and CDR2 is SVGAGI. V lost 7 bases, J lost 6 bases, and 11 bases stayed unmatched. The length of the CDR3 is 15 residues.

This chain uses TRBV19 with TRBJ2-5, with D possibly TRBD2 on 6 matching bases. Between the trimmed V and J ends, which lost 5 bases and 0 bases, there was a span of 16 bases. In germline, CDR1 is LNHDA, CDR2 SQIVND (reference sequence). CDR3 length: 16 amino acids. The CDR3 DNA reads as TGTGCCAGTAGTTTCCGGGACTTAGAGTACCAAGAGACCCAGTACTTC. Its protein product is CASSFRDLEYQETQYF.

The V call is TRBV9, the J call TRBJ1-3; tentatively, D is TRBD1 (5 bases). Germline V gives CDR1 SGDLS, CDR2 YYNGEE. This CDR3 spans 15 amino acids. The ends were cut back, 4 bases at V and 2 bases at J, with 13 bases in the middle. This CDR3 is CASSPQGIAGNTIYF. The DNA of the CDR3 is TGTGCCAGCAGCCCGCAGGGAATCGCTGGAAACACCATATATTTT.

This chain joins TRBV6-6 and TRBJ2-2, with D perhaps matching TRBD2 (6 bases). Between the trimmed V and J ends, which lost 6 bases and 5 bases, there was a span of 16 bases. Germline CDR1 is MNHNY and CDR2 is SVGAGI (reference sequence). The CDR3 sequence is 15 residues long. CDR3 DNA: TGTGCCAGCAGACCAACCGCCCGGGAGACCGGGGAGCTGTTTTTT. This translates into CASRPTARETGELFF.

V is TRBV2 and J is TRBJ1-1, with 8 bases matching TRBD1. The V and J ends lost 9 bases and 5 bases, in that order; junction bases with no gene match: 5. Germline V gene lookup returns CDR1 SNHLY and CDR2 FYNNEI. The CDR3 totals 12 residues. In DNA form, the CDR3 reads TGTGCCAGAGGACAGGGCGGAACTGAAGCTTTCTTT. Protein sequence: CARGQGGTEAFF.

CDR3 nucleotides: TGTGCCTCGCGTTCAGGGTCGCAAGAGACCCAGTACTTC. As protein: CASRSGSQETQYF. This chain joins TRBV19 and TRBJ2-5; D may be TRBD1 (5 bases). The germline gives CDR1 LNHDA, CDR2 SQIVND (reference sequence). The CDR3 length is 13 residues. Trimming removed 11 bases at V and 2 bases at J, with 15 bases between. Variable domain in full (rest from reference TRBV19 and TRBJ2-5): DGGITQSPKYLFRKEGQNVTLSCEQNLNHDAMYWYRQDPGQGLRLIYYSQIVNDFQKGDIAEGYSVSREKKESFPLTVTSAQKNPTAFYLCASRSGSQETQYFGPGTRLLVL.

This sequence joins TRBV9 and TRBJ2-1; TRBD1 might be the D (6 bases). The CDR3 runs 14 residues. The germline V gene has CDR1 SGDLS and CDR2 YYNGEE. Trimming removed 3 bases at V and 4 bases at J, with 11 bases between. The CDR3 bases are TGTGCCAGCAGCGGGACAGTTCATTACAATGAGCAGTTCTTC. It yields the protein CASSGTVHYNEQFF. The full variable domain, completed using reference TRBV9 and TRBJ2-1, is DSGVTQTPKHLITATGQRVTLRCSPRSGDLSVYWYQQSLDQGLQFLIQYYNGEERAKGNILERFSAQQFPDLHSELNLSSLELGDSALYFCASSGTVHYNEQFFGPGTRLTVL.

This clone was detected only once. The chain uses TRBV28 and TRBJ1-2; 8 bases are a match to TRBD1. Germline CDR1 is MDHEN and CDR2 is SYDVKM. The CDR3 is made up of 16 amino acids. Trimming took 5 bases from V and 6 from J; bases not matched to a gene: 14. The CDR3 DNA follows: TGTGCCAGCAGTACGACCGGGACAGGCCCCTCAGATGGCTACACCTTC. Its protein is CASSTTGTGPSDGYTF.

The rearrangement links TRBV28 to TRBJ1-5; 10 nucleotides line up with TRBD1. The trim removed 6 bases at V and 5 bases at J, leaving 4 bases unmatched. The CDR3 length is 14 residues. Looked up from germline, CDR1 is MDHEN and CDR2 is SYDVKM. Here the CDR3 reads CASSLTGGHQPQHF. The CDR3 bases are TGTGCCAGCAGCCTGACAGGGGGCCATCAGCCCCAGCATTTT.